This T cell receptor beta chain derives from a study of blood T cell repertoires in COVID-19. Study-wide background: COVID-19 samples from acute and convalescent phases originated in the United States, Italy and Spain. Sample material is recorded as cDNA or gDNA derived from T cells, B-cell-depleted T cells, or PBMCs.

The CDR3 runs to 14 residues. The ends were cut back, 5 bases at V and 6 bases at J, with 13 bases in the middle. Per germline, CDR1 KGHSH and CDR2 LQKENI. Study processing details: For nucleated cells, counts were estimated from reference gene primer amplification. Assay: immunoSEQ multiplex PCR; the TCRdb copy retains only in-frame clones and omits some. V and J calls and clone size come straight from that table; D and trimming were deduced from the DNA. The sample comprises around 65,000 clones, roughly 73% of which are singletons, and more than 40% rests with the top ten. The chain couples TRBV18 to TRBJ1-4, with unresolved D. This receptor was obtained from a human donor in a cohort sampled during active COVID-19. Source material: peripheral blood. This chain's CDR3 is CASSKSREYEKLFF. The CDR3 DNA sequence: TGTGCCAGCTCAAAGAGTAGGGAGTATGAAAAACTGTTTTTT.